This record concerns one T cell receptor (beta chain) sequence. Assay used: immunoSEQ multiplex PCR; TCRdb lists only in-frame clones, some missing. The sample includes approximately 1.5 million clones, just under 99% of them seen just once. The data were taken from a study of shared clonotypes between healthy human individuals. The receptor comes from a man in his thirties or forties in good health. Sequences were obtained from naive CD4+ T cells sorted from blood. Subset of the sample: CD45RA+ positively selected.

The chain's CDR3 is CASSLVPGELFF. The CDR3 DNA is TGTGCCAGCAGCTTGGTACCCGGGGAGCTGTTTTTT. The J gene is TRBJ2-2, the V gene TRBV5-4; the D is unclear. The CDR3 sequence is 12 residues long. V lost 0 bases and J lost 6, with 3 bases in between. CDR1 SGHNT and CDR2 YYREEE come from the germline V gene (reference sequence).